This T cell receptor (beta chain) was found in a study of T cell changes during pregnancy in multiple sclerosis. The repertoire was sequenced with immunoSEQ multiplex PCR; TCRdb's copy has only in-frame clones and lacks some. In the table there are under 110,000 clones, 75% to 95% of which are singletons. Germline assignment: CDR1 SEHNR and CDR2 FQNEAQ (reference sequence). The CDR3 spans 16 residues. The trim removed 1 base at V and 4 bases at J, leaving 5 bases unmatched. V gene TRBV7-9 combines with J gene TRBJ2-1, with TRBD2 matching over 9 bases. The sequence came from a female donor with multiple sclerosis, enrolled in a pregnancy study. This specimen was peripheral blood, taken in the second trimester of pregnancy. CDR3 sequence (DNA): TGTGCCAGCAGCTTAGAAAGACTAGCGGTATACAATGAGCAGTTCTTC. It specifies CASSLERLAVYNEQFF.